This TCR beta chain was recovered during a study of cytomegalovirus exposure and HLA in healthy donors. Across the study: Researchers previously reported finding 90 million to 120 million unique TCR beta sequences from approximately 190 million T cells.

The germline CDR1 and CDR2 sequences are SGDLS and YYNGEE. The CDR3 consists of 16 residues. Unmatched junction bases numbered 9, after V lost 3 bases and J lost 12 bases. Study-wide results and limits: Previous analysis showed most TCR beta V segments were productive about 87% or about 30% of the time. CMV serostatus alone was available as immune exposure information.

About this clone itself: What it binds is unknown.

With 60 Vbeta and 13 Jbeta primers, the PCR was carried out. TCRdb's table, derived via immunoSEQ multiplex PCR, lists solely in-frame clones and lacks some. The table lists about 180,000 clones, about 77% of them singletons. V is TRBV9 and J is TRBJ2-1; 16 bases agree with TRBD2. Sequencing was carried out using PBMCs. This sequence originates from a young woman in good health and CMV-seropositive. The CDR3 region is CASSGSGTSGGAGQFF. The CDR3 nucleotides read TGTGCCAGCAGCGGTTCCGGGACTAGCGGGGGGGCGGGGCAGTTCTTC.